This T cell receptor (beta chain) was retrieved from a study of cytomegalovirus exposure and HLA in healthy donors. Germline V CDR1 and CDR2: SGHAT, FQNNGV. This CDR3 is built from 16 residues. Trimming removed 5 bases from V and 1 base from J, with 18 bases in between. Primers included in the PCR were 60 Vbeta and 13 Jbeta primers. Here immunoSEQ multiplex PCR was the method, and the copy in TCRdb shows in-frame clones only, minus some. The sample contains over 95,000 clones, 76% of which appear only once. Material: PBMCs. V is TRBV11-2 and J is TRBJ2-7; D remains ambiguous. The clonotype was recovered from a woman aged 35 to 49 in good health and CMV-seropositive. The CDR3 sequence: CASSPQALIGSYEQYF. The DNA for the CDR3 is TGTGCCAGCAGCCCCCAAGCCCTGATCGGTTCCTACGAGCAGTACTTC.